These T cell receptor beta chains were read from a single sample in a study of vaccination and CD4 T cells after COVID-19. Their antigens remain unidentified. TCRdb passed the PCR reads through MiXCR, listing each CDR3 protein once. Of around 12,000 distinct CDR3 sequences listed, roughly 80% are singletons. Sequencing used CD4+ T cells from blood, cultured in vitro. Every receptor here comes from a human donor who had recovered from COVID-19. CDR3s include the opening cysteine and the closing phenylalanine or tryptophan. Each record gives: J gene, V gene, clone size, D gene, CDR3 length, CDR3 DNA, CDR3 protein. The D gene is left open where the match is weak. The size field is filled for only some rows; it gives once, few, many or a size class.

TRBJ1-1	TRBV7-8	.	.	13	TGTGCCAGCAGCCTACGTGGGAACACTGAAGCTTTCTTT	CASSLRGNTEAFF
TRBJ1-1	TRBV6-1	.	TRBD1	14	TGTGCCAGCAGAATAACAGGGGTATCTCCCCAAGCTTTCTTT	CASRITGVSPQAFF
TRBJ2-2	TRBV24-1	.	TRBD2	16	TGTGCCACCAGTACAGCGGGGCCTATGAACACCGGGGAGCTGTTTTTT	CATSTAGPMNTGELFF
TRBJ1-5	TRBV19	few	.	15	TGTGCCAGTAGTCCTACCATGGCGGCAGAGCAGCCCCAGCATTTT	CASSPTMAAEQPQHF
TRBJ2-7	TRBV5-3	once	.	15	TGTGCCAGCAGCTTCAAGGGGCAGGGGAGTCGCGAGCAGTACTTC	CASSFKGQGSREQYF
TRBJ1-4	TRBV12-3/TRBV12-4	.	.	13	TGTGCCAGCAGTTTCTTAGAGGATGAAAAACTGTTTTTT	CASSFLEDEKLFF
TRBJ2-7	TRBV5-1	once	.	14	TGCGCCAGCAGCCTGGGACTTACCACCTACGAGCAGTACTTC	CASSLGLTTYEQYF
TRBJ1-2	TRBV2	.	TRBD1	14	TGTGCCAGCATCATCGTACAGGGGGCTTCTGGCTACACCTTC	CASIIVQGASGYTF
TRBJ2-2	TRBV19	.	TRBD1	16	TGTGCCAGTAGACACGGGACAGGGGGCTCGGCCGGGGAGCTGTTTTTT	CASRHGTGGSAGELFF
TRBJ1-1	TRBV10-3	.	.	14	TGTGCCATCACTGTGGGACAATTGAACACTGAAGCTTTCTTT	CAITVGQLNTEAFF
TRBJ2-2	TRBV7-6	.	.	14	TGTGCCAGCAGCTTAGCGCGAGGGACCGGGGAGCTGTTTTTT	CASSLARGTGELFF
TRBJ1-5	TRBV7-9	.	.	15	TGTGCCAGCAGCGGAGGGGAGCGGGGCAATCAGCCCCAGCATTTT	CASSGGERGNQPQHF
TRBJ2-5	TRBV3-1	.	TRBD2	18	TGTGCCAGCAGCCAAGTGGAGGCGGGGGGGCTCACCGCGGAGACCCAGTACTTC	CASSQVEAGGLTAETQYF
TRBJ2-7	TRBV6-1	.	.	15	TGTGCCAGCAGAACAGGTTTCTCTGGCTCCTACGAGCAGTACTTC	CASRTGFSGSYEQYF
TRBJ2-2	TRBV10-2	.	TRBD2	14	TGCGCCAGCAACCTAGCGGGGGGGACCGGGGAGCTGTTTTTT	CASNLAGGTGELFF
TRBJ1-5	TRBV10-3	.	.	17	TGTGCCATCAGTGAGCGGCGGAGTGGGACTAGCAATCAGCCCCAGCATTTT	CAISERRSGTSNQPQHF
TRBJ1-5	TRBV29-1	medium-sized	.	15	TGCAGCGTTGTGGTTCTGGAGGGCCGCAATCAGCCCCAGCATTTT	CSVVVLEGRNQPQHF
TRBJ1-6	TRBV7-9	.	.	15	TGTGCCAGCAGCCCAGGGCTCTACGATAATTCACCCCTCCACTTT	CASSPGLYDNSPLHF
TRBJ2-1	TRBV7-2	.	TRBD2	15	TGTGCCAGCAGCCCCGGGGGGAGCTCCTACAATGAGCAGTTCTTC	CASSPGGSSYNEQFF
TRBJ2-2	TRBV5-6	.	TRBD2	15	TGTGCCAGCAGGGTAGCGGGGGGGCCCACCGGGGAGCTGTTTTTT	CASRVAGGPTGELFF
TRBJ1-2	TRBV29-1	.	.	13	TGCAGCGTCGACCGGGACGGGCGCTATGGCTACACCTTC	CSVDRDGRYGYTF
TRBJ1-5	TRBV15	.	.	16	TGTGCCACCAGCAGGGGGGGCCTGCGGAGCAATCAGCCCCAGCATTTT	CATSRGGLRSNQPQHF
TRBJ1-1	TRBV6-5	once	.	17	TGTGCCAGCAGTTACTCCCGACAGGAATGGATGAACACTGAAGCTTTCTTT	CASSYSRQEWMNTEAFF
TRBJ1-2	TRBV6-1	few	TRBD1	16	TGTGCCAGCAGTCGATCAACAGGGGTTGCTAACTATGGCTACACCTTC	CASSRSTGVANYGYTF
TRBJ1-6	TRBV12-3/TRBV12-4	.	.	12	TGTGCCAGCAGTTTAGGGGTTTCACCCCTCCACTTT	CASSLGVSPLHF
TRBJ2-3	TRBV12-3/TRBV12-4	.	TRBD2	15	TGTGCCAGCACCCCCCGGGGGGGGCGCACAGATACGCAGTATTTT	CASTPRGGRTDTQYF
TRBJ1-2	TRBV18	once	.	16	TGTGCCAACTCACCCCTCCACCGGACAGAACTTTATGGCTACACCTTC	CANSPLHRTELYGYTF
TRBJ1-2	TRBV12-3/TRBV12-4	.	TRBD1	13	TGTGCCAGCAGGACAGGGAGCGACTATGGCTACACCTTC	CASRTGSDYGYTF
TRBJ1-2	TRBV2	.	TRBD1	14	TGTGCCAGCAGTTCCGGGACAGATTCTTATGGCTACACCTTC	CASSSGTDSYGYTF
TRBJ1-1	TRBV24-1	.	.	19	TGTGCCACCAGTGGTCCCCTTTCTGGACAGATTCTTATGAACACTGAAGCTTTCTTT	CATSGPLSGQILMNTEAFF
TRBJ2-1	TRBV20-1	.	.	13	TGCAGTGCCCCCAGTCACGGATGGGATGAGCAGTTCTTC	CSAPSHGWDEQFF
TRBJ2-1	TRBV7-2	.	.	13	TGTGCCAGCAGCGCGGGACCCAATAATGAGCAGTTCTTC	CASSAGPNNEQFF